This T cell receptor (beta chain) originates from a study of cytomegalovirus exposure and HLA in healthy donors. Likely unrecorded immune exposures existed in these nominally healthy donors. Points from the study as a whole: TCR beta chains associated with HLA were, in a later analysis, more clonally expanded than equally common others. Some highly shared sequence variants likely arose as a pipeline artifact.

PCR involved 60 Vbeta and 13 Jbeta primers. Libraries were prepared by immunoSEQ multiplex PCR; TCRdb keeps only in-frame clonotypes and omits some of them. This sample has about 26,000 clones, with about 70% found just once. Worth noting for this clone: What it recognizes is unknown.

Trimming took 11 bases from V and 7 from J, leaving 18 bases between them. The CDR3 has 13 amino acids. Per germline, CDR1 SEHNR and CDR2 FQNEAQ (reference sequence). Specimen: PBMCs. This clonotype was obtained from a woman between 50 and 59 years old in good health and CMV-seronegative. The rearrangement uses TRBV7-9 and TRBJ2-1; possibly TRBD2 for D (5 bases). CDR3 region: CARASSGVNEQFF. The CDR3 DNA reads as TGTGCCCGGGCATCCTCCGGGGTTAATGAGCAGTTCTTC.